The 14 T cell receptor beta chains presented below share a single source sample, sequenced in a study of monozygotic twins with inflammatory bowel disease. TCRdb reprocessed the 5' RACE reads and stores each CDR3 protein as one record, lacking DNA. This specimen shows over 90,000 distinct CDR3 sequences; the ten leading clones hold less than 2%. The sequencing input was blood. The receptor set was obtained from a human donor with ulcerative colitis or Crohn's disease, or a healthy co-twin of an affected twin (not recorded which).

The rearrangement uses TRBV6-5 and TRBJ1-1; without DNA, the TCRdb call of TRBD1 cannot be checked. The CDR3 loop spans 15 amino acids. Germline lookup yields CDR1 MNHEY and CDR2 SVGAGI. Here the CDR3 reads CASSYGDRIDTEAFF.

This rearrangement joins TRBV3-1 to TRBJ1-1. Germline V gene data show CDR1 as LGHDT and CDR2 as YNNKEL (reference sequence). The CDR3 has 15 residues. Here the CDR3 reads CASSPGWVPRTEAFF.

This chain links TRBV27 with TRBJ2-5; TCRdb selects TRBD2, and the lack of DNA leaves this call unchecked. Germline values: CDR1 MNHEY, CDR2 SMNVEV (reference sequence). There are 15 residues in the CDR3. This CDR3 is CASSSLAGGKETQYF.

The V call is TRBV5-1, the J call TRBJ2-2; as DNA is missing, the TRBD1 call by TCRdb cannot be tested. This CDR3 spans 16 amino acids. Looked up from germline, CDR1 is SGHRS and CDR2 is YFSETQ. CDR3 protein: CASSPLGQGGTGELFF.

The chain recombines TRBV20-1 with TRBJ2-2; TCRdb names TRBD2, which stays unverified in the absence of DNA. The CDR3 runs to 19 residues. In germline, CDR1 is DFQATT, CDR2 SNEGSKA (reference sequence). CDR3 in amino acids: CSASLRLEGLAANTGELFF.

This rearrangement joins TRBV19 to TRBJ2-1; TCRdb names TRBD1, which stays unverified in the absence of DNA. CDR3 length: 14 residues. Germline assignment: CDR1 LNHDA and CDR2 SQIVND (reference sequence). CDR3 sequence: CAHGWRTPRNEQFF.

The CDR3 loop reads CASSLRSVTQETQYF. This rearrangement joins TRBV12-3 or TRBV12-4 to TRBJ2-5. The CDR3 has 15 residues.

The chain combines TRBV18 with TRBJ2-1; TCRdb outputs TRBD1, but without DNA this stays unchecked. Per the germline V gene, CDR1 is KGHSH and CDR2 is LQKENI. CDR3 length: 14 residues. CDR3 in amino acids: CASSPQSGYNEQFF.

The chain couples TRBV5-1 to TRBJ2-5; TCRdb's D gene call, TRBD1, goes unchecked for lack of DNA. Germline V gives CDR1 SGHRS, CDR2 YFSETQ. This CDR3 comprises 15 residues. The CDR3 spells CASSLSPREAETQYF. Full variable domain (missing parts from reference TRBV5-1 and TRBJ2-5): KAGVTQTPRYLIKTRGQQVTLSCSPISGHRSVSWYQQTPGQGLQFLFEYFSETQRNKGNFPGRFSGRQFSNSRSEMNVSTLELGDSALYLCASSLSPREAETQYFGPGTRLLVL.

V is TRBV30 and J is TRBJ2-5; the D call from TCRdb, TRBD2, cannot be confirmed without DNA. This CDR3 region has 12 residues. The germline V gene has CDR1 GTSNPN and CDR2 SVGIG (reference sequence). CDR3 loop: CAWRIAKETQYF.

This chain uses TRBV6-1 with TRBJ2-2; TCRdb designates TRBD1, a call that cannot be tested without DNA. This CDR3 region has 14 residues. From germline, CDR1 is MNHNS and CDR2 SASEGT. CDR3 region: CASTLDRGYGELFF.

The CDR3 loop reads CASRPGQAMFYGYTF. The chain is built from TRBV5-1 and TRBJ1-2; the TCRdb call, TRBD1, lacks DNA for checking. Germline assignment: CDR1 SGHRS and CDR2 YFSETQ. This CDR3 spans 15 amino acids.

The J gene is TRBJ2-2, the V gene TRBV11-2; absent DNA, TCRdb's TRBD2 call cannot be checked. CDR3 length: 16 residues. Germline V gene lookup returns CDR1 SGHAT and CDR2 FQNNGV. The CDR3 loop reads CASSLDLGGGTGELFF.

The chain uses TRBV6-1 and TRBJ1-5. The CDR3 totals 16 residues. Germline V gives CDR1 MNHNS, CDR2 SASEGT. The CDR3 is CASSEARVTPNQPQHF.